Presented here are 10 T cell receptor beta chains from one specimen sequenced in a study of shared clonotypes between healthy human individuals. Assay used: immunoSEQ multiplex PCR; TCRdb lists only in-frame clones, some missing. Among some 2,000,000 clones listed, approximately 94% were seen once. Sequences were obtained from naive CD4+ T cells sorted from blood. The subset was: CD45RA+ positively selected. The receptors here all came from a man between 18 and 35 years old in good health.

The CDR3 bases are TGTGCCAGTAGTATAGAACGGGTCAGGGGGAACTACGAGCAGTACTTC. It codes for CASSIERVRGNYEQYF. V usage is TRBV19 and J usage is TRBJ2-7, with 7 bases fitting TRBD1. This CDR3 comprises 16 residues. Germline trimming cut 0 bases from V and 3 bases from J; bases unmatched to any gene: 8. The germline V gene has CDR1 LNHDA and CDR2 SQIVND (reference sequence).

The chain couples TRBV10-3 to TRBJ2-1, with 13 bases fitting TRBD2. V was clipped by 11 bases and J by 6 bases; unmatched bases: 4. Germline-derived CDR1 and CDR2 are ENHRY and SYGVKD. The CDR3 has 13 residues. The CDR3 protein is CAVTSGRGNEQFF. The CDR3 DNA is TGTGCCGTAACTAGCGGGAGGGGCAATGAGCAGTTCTTC.

Here the CDR3 DNA reads TGTGCCAGCTCACGGCTCAACTCCTACGAGCAGTACTTC. This sequence encodes CASSRLNSYEQYF. The chain is built from TRBV18 and TRBJ2-7; D is undetermined. The V end lost 4 bases, the J end lost 0 bases, and 7 bases lay between the germline ends. The CDR3 runs to 13 residues. Per the germline V gene, CDR1 is KGHSH and CDR2 is LQKENI.

This clone was seen once. This chain connects TRBV5-1 to TRBJ2-5, with 14 bases fitting TRBD2. V lost 5 bases and J lost 2; bases outside the gene matches: 11. The CDR3 sequence is 18 residues long. Germline assignment: CDR1 SGHRS and CDR2 YFSETQ. The CDR3 DNA reads TGCGCCAGCAGTCTTACCGGGACTAGCGGGAGTGGGCAAGAGACCCAGTACTTC. It encodes CASSLTGTSGSGQETQYF.

This chain joins TRBV5-4 and TRBJ2-2; 9 bases match TRBD2. The CDR3 runs 15 residues. CDR1 and CDR2 from the germline V gene are SGHNT and YYREEE (reference sequence). Germline trimming cut 2 bases from V and 4 bases from J; bases unmatched to any gene: 3. The CDR3 protein is CASSFAGGLTGELFF. DNA for the CDR3: TGTGCCAGCAGCTTTGCGGGGGGGCTCACCGGGGAGCTGTTTTTT.

Details on this clone: Other DNA sequences in this sample translate to the same CDR3. This rearrangement joins TRBV5-4 to TRBJ2-3; TRBD1 is a possible D gene (6 bases). The CDR3 spans 16 residues. CDR1 is SGHNT and CDR2 is YYREEE in the germline V gene (reference sequence). Between the trimmed V and J ends, which lost 0 bases and 0 bases, there was a span of 11 bases. CDR3 region: CASSLGGGTSTDTQYF. The CDR3, as DNA: TGTGCCAGCAGCTTGGGAGGGGGAACTAGCACAGATACGCAGTATTTT.

The rearrangement joins TRBV6-5 to TRBJ1-5; no clear D. This CDR3 contains 15 residues. Germline-derived CDR1 and CDR2 are MNHEY and SVGAGI. The germline V and J ends were trimmed by 6 bases and 0 bases, with 12 bases remaining between them. CDR3 region: CASRPTESSNQPQHF. DNA for the CDR3: TGTGCCAGCAGACCCACAGAAAGTAGCAATCAGCCCCAGCATTTT.

J is TRBJ2-5 and V is TRBV15; TRBD1 matches at 8 bases. V lost 0 bases, J lost 5 bases, and 5 bases stayed unmatched. The CDR3 length is 15 residues. Germline lookup yields CDR1 LNHNV and CDR2 YYDKDF (reference sequence). The CDR3 spells CATSREGRGLETQYF. CDR3 nucleotides: TGTGCCACCAGCAGAGAGGGCAGGGGGCTGGAGACCCAGTACTTC.

Only one count was recorded for this clone. At one end, the junction sequence differs from germline, possibly due to a read error. This chain uses TRBV7-9 with TRBJ1-3; D unresolved. Per the germline V gene, CDR1 is SEHNR and CDR2 is FQNEAQ (reference sequence). The CDR3 totals 13 residues. The CDR3 nucleotides read TGTGTCAGCCGGTCGGCGGCCGGAAACACCATATATTTT. Translation gives CVSRSAAGNTIYF.

On this clone: The same CDR3 arises from other DNA sequences in this sample as well. The V call is TRBV5-1, the J call TRBJ2-3, with D unclear. Trimming took 0 bases from V and 1 from J, leaving 9 bases between them. The CDR3 spans 15 residues. CDR1 and CDR2 (germline): SGHRS, YFSETQ. The CDR3 region is CASSLVGEGTDTQYF. CDR3 nucleotide sequence: TGCGCCAGCAGCTTGGTTGGGGAAGGCACAGATACGCAGTATTTT.